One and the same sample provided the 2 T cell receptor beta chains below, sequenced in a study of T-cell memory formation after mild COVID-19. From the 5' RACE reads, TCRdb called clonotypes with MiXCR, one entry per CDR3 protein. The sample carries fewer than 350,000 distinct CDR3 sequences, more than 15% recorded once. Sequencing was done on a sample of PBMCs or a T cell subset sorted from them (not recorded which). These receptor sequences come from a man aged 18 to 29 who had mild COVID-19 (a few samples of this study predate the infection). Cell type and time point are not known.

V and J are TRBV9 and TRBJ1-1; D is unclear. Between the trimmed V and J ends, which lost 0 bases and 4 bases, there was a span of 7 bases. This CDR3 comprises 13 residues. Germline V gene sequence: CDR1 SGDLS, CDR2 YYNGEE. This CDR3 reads CASSVVASTEAFF. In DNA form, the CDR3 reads TGTGCCAGCAGCGTAGTGGCATCCACTGAAGCTTTCTTT.

The CDR3 DNA is TGCGCCAGCAGCCAAGTGTGGGGAATAGATGAGCAGTTCTTC. Amino acids: CASSQVWGIDEQFF. The chain is built from TRBV4-1 and TRBJ2-1; D not resolved. V gave up 1 base and J gave up 8 bases, with 12 bases separating them. CDR1 and CDR2 (germline): MGHRA, YSYEKL. This CDR3 is built from 14 residues.